Listed below are T cell receptor beta chains from one sample, sequenced in a study of Ad26.COV2.S vaccination and SARS-CoV-2 variants. Sequencing used immunoSEQ multiplex PCR; TCRdb keeps in-frame clones, though not all of them. The data contain roughly 460,000 clones, approximately 90% of them singletons. The source was peripheral blood, collected in a trial of Ad26.COV2.S vaccine versus placebo. The receptors shown here come from a person between 18 and 59 years old who received the Ad26.COV2.S COVID-19 vaccine or a placebo. The conserved cysteine and the conserved F or W are not part of the CDR3 here. D genes are given only for firm matches.

CDR3aa,d_gene,v_gene,j_gene
ASSSPGLAGGNEQF,TRBD2,TRBV5-1,TRBJ2-1
ASSKGQGNTEAF,TRBD1,TRBV9,TRBJ1-1
ASSPGQAYYEQY,TRBD1,TRBV7-9,TRBJ2-7
ASSYNFPHRDSPLH,.,TRBV6-2/TRBV6-3,TRBJ1-6
ASSQALAAPSTDTQY,TRBD2,TRBV3-1/TRBV3-2,TRBJ2-3
ASSPGDQGYEQY,.,TRBV11-3,TRBJ2-7
ASSLSLANEQF,.,TRBV7-9,TRBJ2-1
ASSQGSKTGELF,.,TRBV28,TRBJ2-2
ASSPGDYEQY,.,TRBV6-6,TRBJ2-7
ASSLEIESLYT,.,TRBV7-9,TRBJ1-2
ATRSRPGPTN,.,TRBV23-1,TRBJ2-7
SVGTGSTEAF,TRBD1,TRBV29-1,TRBJ1-1
ASSQLPYQPQH,.,TRBV4-1,TRBJ1-5
ATSLHRDGGQPQH,.,TRBV15,TRBJ1-5
ASSQAYKGEF,.,TRBV12-3/TRBV12-4,TRBJ2-1
ASRQTLPHEQY,.,TRBV2,TRBJ2-7
ASSTPPGQENSPLH,TRBD1,TRBV5-4,TRBJ1-6
ASSQDWTGASTDTQY,TRBD1,TRBV3-1/TRBV3-2,TRBJ2-3
ASSRTSGPFNEQF,TRBD2,TRBV4-2,TRBJ2-1
ASTNRGPDEKLF,.,TRBV6-5,TRBJ1-4
ASSLRWFNNQPQH,.,TRBV5-1,TRBJ1-5
ASSPRQGSNQPQH,TRBD1,TRBV19,TRBJ1-5
ASSLRPGRGEQY,.,TRBV7-8,TRBJ2-7
ASSWTGALGNTIY,TRBD1,TRBV9,TRBJ1-3
ASSLRTGGYEQY,.,TRBV27,TRBJ2-7
ASSPATEAF,.,TRBV18,TRBJ1-1
ASSSSRDREAF,TRBD1,TRBV7-9,TRBJ1-1
ASFPGGDNSPLH,TRBD1,TRBV19,TRBJ1-6
ASSASGEGVYEQY,.,TRBV27,TRBJ2-7
ASSFEERGTQY,.,TRBV18,TRBJ2-5
ASRRQGDTGELF,TRBD1,TRBV11-3,TRBJ2-2
ASGAGISNQPQH,.,TRBV6-5,TRBJ1-5
ASSGPVPGSSNYGYT,.,TRBV9,TRBJ1-2
ASRTGTGRSYGYT,TRBD1,TRBV5-1,TRBJ1-2
ASSRGFNTGELF,.,TRBV7-3,TRBJ2-2
ASSVTRTSGRAIPYEQY,TRBD2,TRBV2,TRBJ2-7
ASSLGGYYNEQF,.,TRBV5-4,TRBJ2-1
ASSLLTGMNTEAF,TRBD1,TRBV28,TRBJ1-1
ASSRGPLGYT,.,TRBV6-5,TRBJ1-2
AWSVDFGAGGKLF,.,TRBV30,TRBJ1-4
ASSFPGTGSYGYT,TRBD1,TRBV7-2,TRBJ1-2
ASSDATNEKLF,.,TRBV27,TRBJ1-4
ASSAQGRETQY,.,TRBV10-1,TRBJ2-5
ASSSSGTDNYGYT,TRBD1,TRBV27,TRBJ1-2
ASSLVSANTEAF,.,TRBV7-9,TRBJ1-1
AGRQGQAVDTQY,TRBD1,TRBV7-9,TRBJ2-3
AWSVEWEQY,.,TRBV30,TRBJ2-7
ASSVRQGGFDEQF,.,TRBV2,TRBJ2-1
ASSQTPGTYEQY,.,TRBV7-2,TRBJ2-7
ASRLISEAGELF,.,TRBV5-1,TRBJ2-2
ASSLRGYGGTRETQY,.,TRBV7-2,TRBJ2-5
ASSRGFNAF,TRBD1,TRBV6-5,TRBJ1-1
ASSVNRGTGGYT,TRBD1,TRBV7-9,TRBJ1-2